These 16 T cell receptor beta chains were sequenced from one sample in a study of response to subunit inactivated influenza vaccine. From the RT-PCR reads, TCRdb called clonotypes with MiXCR, one entry per CDR3 protein. The table lists some 500,000 distinct CDR3 sequences, 10% to 15% of them singletons. This material consisted of PBMCs from blood, taken around seven weeks after vaccination. These receptors all come from a man in his fifties who received an inactivated influenza vaccine.

This clonotype was seen more than once but under ten times. The genes are TRBV6-1 and TRBJ1-5; 7 bases line up with TRBD1. Germline V gene lookup returns CDR1 MNHNS and CDR2 SASEGT. V was pared by 7 bases and J by 0 bases, with 6 bases of the junction left unmatched. The CDR3 loop spans 15 amino acids. In nucleotides, the CDR3 is TGTGCCAGCAAGCGACAGGGTAATAGCAATCAGCCCCAGCATTTT. This gives the protein CASKRQGNSNQPQHF.

This clonotype was seen a handful of times. V gene TRBV18 combines with J gene TRBJ2-1; unclear D gene. The V gene lost 0 bases and the J gene lost 2 bases, with 8 bases spanning the gap. The germline gives CDR1 KGHSH, CDR2 LQKENI. The CDR3 is 15 residues long. CDR3 nucleotide sequence: TGTGCCAGCTCACCACCGACCAGAACCTACAATGAGCAGTTCTTC. Translated: CASSPPTRTYNEQFF.

This clonotype was seen at least ten times. The chain joins TRBV5-1 to TRBJ2-1, with 11 bases fitting TRBD2. Looked up from germline, CDR1 is SGHRS and CDR2 is YFSETQ. The junction had 7 bases not matched to a gene; V was cut back by 7 bases and J by 1 base. This CDR3 is built from 16 residues. This CDR3 is CASGPSSGRSYNEQFF. As DNA, the CDR3 is TGCGCCAGCGGACCCTCTAGCGGGAGGTCCTACAATGAGCAGTTCTTC.

This clonotype came up a few times. V is TRBV5-1 and J is TRBJ1-4, with D unresolved. Trimming took off 3 bases at V and 8 bases at J, with 14 bases between the two ends. Germline V gives CDR1 SGHRS, CDR2 YFSETQ. This CDR3 has 14 residues. CDR3 region: CASSSNSQGEKLFF. Written as DNA, the CDR3 is TGCGCCAGCAGCTCCAACTCTCAAGGGGAAAAACTGTTTTTT.

This chain uses TRBV7-6 with TRBJ2-7; 10 bases are shared with TRBD1. This CDR3 comprises 15 residues. Germline trimming cut 4 bases from V and 3 bases from J; bases unmatched to any gene: 6. Germline V lookup: CDR1 SGHVS, CDR2 FNYEAQ. The CDR3 bases are TGTGCCAGCAGCTCCGGGACAGGGGTGGGCTACGAGCAGTACTTC. As protein: CASSSGTGVGYEQYF. Complete variable domain (other parts from reference TRBV7-6 and TRBJ2-7): GAGVSQSPRYKVTKRGQDVALRCDPISGHVSLYWYRQALGQGPEFLTYFNYEAQQDKSGLPNDRFSAERPEGSISTLTIQRTEQRDSAMYRCASSSGTGVGYEQYFGPGTRLTVT.

This clonotype has a count of ten or more. This sequence joins TRBV12-3 or TRBV12-4 and TRBJ1-3; TRBD1 is a possible D gene (6 bases). The CDR3 runs to 16 residues. V dropped 6 bases and J dropped 0 bases, with 15 bases sitting between them. CDR3 nucleotide sequence: TGTGCCAGCAGGGTGACAGGCGTCTTCTCTGGAAACACCATATATTTT. This encodes CASRVTGVFSGNTIYF.

This clonotype was observed a handful of times. The rearrangement uses TRBV2 and TRBJ2-7; 9 bases line up with TRBD1. Germline V gene sequence: CDR1 SNHLY, CDR2 FYNNEI. CDR3 length: 14 residues. V gave up 11 bases and J gave up 1 base; unmatched junction bases: 9. The CDR3: CAGSDRGTSYEQYF. The CDR3 region has the DNA TGTGCCGGTTCCGACAGGGGGACTTCCTACGAGCAGTACTTC.

This clonotype was picked up many times. The V gene is TRBV5-1, the J gene TRBJ1-1; tentative D call: TRBD1 (5 bases). Trimming removed 4 bases from V and 2 bases from J, with 12 bases in between. The CDR3 is 14 amino acids. Germline values: CDR1 SGHRS, CDR2 YFSETQ. CDR3 residues: CASSRKDTNTEAFF. The CDR3 DNA follows: TGCGCCAGCAGCAGGAAGGACACCAACACTGAAGCTTTCTTT.

Ten or more counts support this clonotype. CDR3 sequence (DNA): TGTGCCAGCAGTTTAACGGGGGGGCCTAACGAGCAGTTCTTC. Its protein product is CASSLTGGPNEQFF. V is TRBV12-3 or TRBV12-4 and J is TRBJ2-1; 8 bases align to TRBD2. This CDR3 has 14 residues. V shed 2 bases and J 10 bases; nucleotides not matched to a gene: 7.

CDR3 protein: CASRPRTSVETQYF. The CDR3 bases are TGTGCCAGCAGACCTAGGACTAGCGTAGAGACCCAGTACTTC. This chain links TRBV7-9 with TRBJ2-5; 9 bases map to TRBD2. This CDR3 spans 14 amino acids. Per germline, CDR1 SEHNR and CDR2 FQNEAQ (reference sequence). V trimming: 6 bases; J trimming: 4 bases; junction bases outside the gene matches: 6.

The chain recombines TRBV29-1 with TRBJ2-3; the D is unclear. Trimming took 1 base from V and 0 from J, leaving 5 bases between them. From germline, CDR1 is SQVTM and CDR2 ANQGSEA. There are 13 residues in the CDR3. This chain's CDR3 is CSVEVESTDTQYF. CDR3 bases: TGCAGCGTTGAAGTTGAGAGCACAGATACGCAGTATTTT.

The chain joins TRBV4-3 to TRBJ2-3; tentatively, D is TRBD1 (5 bases). Germline V gene lookup returns CDR1 LGHNA and CDR2 YSLEER. This CDR3 spans 15 amino acids. Trimming cost V 1 base and J 5 bases, with 13 bases left between them. As DNA, the CDR3 is TGCGCCAGCAGCCAAGCTGACAACAGGTTAGATACGCAGTATTTT. Its translation: CASSQADNRLDTQYF.

This clonotype was seen only once. Written as DNA, the CDR3 is TGTGCCAGCTCACCCAACGGCGGACAGGGGTCCTACGAGCAGTACTTC. Translating gives CASSPNGGQGSYEQYF. This sequence joins TRBV18 and TRBJ2-7, with 9 bases lining up with TRBD1. This CDR3 has 16 residues. The germline V gene encodes CDR1 KGHSH and CDR2 LQKENI. After removal of 3 bases from V and 1 base from J, the junction contained 7 bases not matched to a gene. The full variable domain, with the rest looked up from reference TRBV18 and TRBJ2-7, is NAGVMQNPRHLVRRRGQEARLRCSPMKGHSHVYWYRQLPEEGLKFMVYLQKENIIDESGMPKERFSAEFPKEGPSILRIQQVVRGDSAAYFCASSPNGGQGSYEQYFGPGTRLTVT.

This clonotype was recorded a few times. The gene calls are TRBV7-2 and TRBJ2-1, with TRBD1 matching 9 bases. Germline V lookup: CDR1 SGHTA, CDR2 FQGNSA. The CDR3 runs to 16 residues. Trimming cost V 4 bases and J 9 bases; bases outside gene matches: 13. The CDR3 here is CASSSKQTPDRGEQFF. The CDR3 DNA is TGTGCCAGCAGCTCAAAACAGACACCGGACAGGGGTGAGCAGTTCTTC.

In its sample, this clonotype was seen a few times. The chain links TRBV20-1 to TRBJ1-1, with a tentative D call TRBD1 (5 bases). The germline gives CDR1 DFQATT, CDR2 SNEGSKA (reference sequence). The V end was cut by 1 base, the J end by 4 bases, with 10 bases between. This CDR3 region has 13 residues. This CDR3 is CSARVTAITEAFF. For the CDR3, the DNA is TGCAGTGCTAGAGTGACAGCGATCACTGAAGCTTTCTTT.

This clonotype was detected many times. The V call is TRBV4-1, the J call TRBJ1-1, with D possibly matching TRBD1 (5 bases). The V end lost 5 bases, the J end lost 8 bases, and 15 bases lay between the germline ends. This CDR3 has 13 residues. In germline, CDR1 is MGHRA, CDR2 YSYEKL. The CDR3 sequence: CASSERRTTEAFF. The CDR3 coding sequence is TGCGCCAGCAGCGAACGCCGGACAACCGAAGCTTTCTTT.